This TCR beta chain is drawn from a study of early T cells in non-severe SARS-CoV-2 infection. Unique molecular identifiers were affixed to single, distinct cDNA molecules. TCRdb called the 5' RACE reads again in MiXCR, with one record for every CDR3 protein. Of around 50,000 distinct CDR3 sequences listed, around 13% are singletons. CDR3 length equals 11 residues. Deletions cut 4 bases from V and 5 bases from J, with 3 bases between. Findings and limits, study-wide: Comparison of clonotypes with VDJdb favored anti-spike CD8 responses while missing private and CD4 specificities.

This clonotype was detected many times. Its antigen is not identified. The TCR was taken from an adult who was a healthcare worker with PCR-confirmed SARS-CoV-2 infection or an uninfected control (not recorded which). The chain has TRBV12-3 or TRBV12-4 and TRBJ2-1, with D unclear. The sample taken for sequencing was whole blood. The CDR3 is CASSSNNEQFF. The CDR3 DNA follows: TGTGCCAGCAGTTCAAACAATGAGCAGTTCTTC.